A single sample gave rise to the 14 T cell receptor beta chains below, sequenced in a study of control samples from healthy donors and cancer patients. The repertoire was sequenced with immunoSEQ multiplex PCR; TCRdb's copy has only in-frame clones and lacks some. Here the sample spans around 12,000 clones, 90% to 95% being singletons. Sequencing used PBMCs. The receptor source for this set is a man older than 75 with lung cancer.

V and J are TRBV4-3 and TRBJ1-1; 8 bases match TRBD1. V dropped 1 base and J dropped 3; count of bases not matched to a gene: 7. The CDR3 extends over 16 amino acids. Germline lookup yields CDR1 LGHNA and CDR2 YSLEER. CDR3: CASSQGPQGADTEAFF. In DNA, the CDR3 is TGCGCCAGCAGCCAAGGACCGCAGGGGGCGGACACTGAAGCTTTCTTT.

This rearrangement joins TRBV7-6 to TRBJ1-2; 10 bases line up with TRBD1. The CDR3 length is 14 residues. The V and J ends lost 5 bases and 8 bases, in that order; junction bases with no gene match: 8. Germline loops: CDR1 SGHVS, CDR2 FNYEAQ. CDR3 sequence: CASSGSGTGAGYTF. The CDR3 region has the DNA TGTGCCAGCAGCGGATCCGGGACAGGGGCCGGCTACACCTTC.

This clone was seen only once. The V and J genes are TRBV4-2 and TRBJ1-2; 8 bases agree with TRBD1. The trim removed 4 bases at V and 7 bases at J, leaving 8 bases unmatched. The CDR3 spans 14 residues. Germline lookup yields CDR1 LGHNA and CDR2 YNFKEQ. In DNA, the CDR3 is TGTGCCAGCAGCCCGACTCCAGGGGGCCCTGGCTACACCTTC. This gives the protein CASSPTPGGPGYTF.

This sequence joins TRBV7-2 and TRBJ1-5, with D perhaps TRBD1 (5 bases). The length of the CDR3 is 15 residues. V dropped 5 bases and J dropped 0 bases, with 11 bases sitting between them. Germline CDR1 SGHTA, CDR2 FQGNSA. The CDR3 DNA sequence: TGTGCCAGCAGCCTCTGGACAAGTAGCAATCAGCCCCAGCATTTT. This sequence encodes CASSLWTSSNQPQHF.

The chain carries TRBV6-2 or TRBV6-3 and TRBJ2-1; unclear D gene. The V end was cut by 5 bases, the J end by 2 bases, with 1 base between. This CDR3 has 11 residues. Germline V CDR1 and CDR2: MNHEY, SVGEGT. CDR3 coding DNA: TGTGCCAGCAGTCCCTACAATGAGCAGTTCTTC. It yields the protein CASSPYNEQFF.

The chain couples TRBV5-1 to TRBJ1-6; D call uncertain. The CDR3 totals 18 residues. Trimming cost V 4 bases and J 4 bases, with 21 bases left between them. Germline V lookup: CDR1 SGHRS, CDR2 YFSETQ. The CDR3 region is CASSLRQLASSYNSPLHF. The CDR3 region has the DNA TGCGCCAGCAGCCTGAGACAACTCGCTAGTTCTTATAATTCACCCCTCCACTTT.

V gene TRBV7-2 combines with J gene TRBJ2-7; 7 positions agree with TRBD2. This CDR3 is 14 amino acids long. The ends lost 6 bases at V and 6 bases at J; junction bases unmatched: 11. Germline CDR1 SGHTA, CDR2 FQGNSA. DNA of the CDR3: TGTGCCAGCAGGGGGGGGATACGGGCGGGCGAGCAGTACTTC. This gives the protein CASRGGIRAGEQYF.

Only one count was recorded for this clone. The chain combines TRBV7-2 with TRBJ2-2; D gene ambiguous. CDR1 is SGHTA and CDR2 is FQGNSA in the germline V gene. The CDR3 has 13 residues. Deletions cut 5 bases from V and 7 bases from J, with 11 bases between. CDR3 sequence reads: CASSQDSYGELFF. Written as DNA, the CDR3 is TGTGCCAGCAGCCAAGACTCGTACGGGGAGCTGTTTTTT.

The chain has TRBV28 and TRBJ1-5; D remains ambiguous. V was trimmed by 3 bases and J by 4 bases, leaving 19 bases between them. Germline V gene lookup returns CDR1 MDHEN and CDR2 SYDVKM. This CDR3 has 17 residues. This CDR3 is CASSFPAHGVGNQPQHF. CDR3 DNA: TGTGCCAGCAGTTTCCCGGCCCACGGGGTAGGTAATCAGCCCCAGCATTTT.

J is TRBJ2-7 and V is TRBV21-1; the table's D gene call, TRBD2, was not cross checked with the DNA. TRBV21-1 counts as a pseudogene. This CDR3 is built from 16 residues. The DNA of the CDR3 is TGTGCCGGAGGGTGGGGGCTAGCGGGGATCAGGGACGAGCAGTACTTC. Its translation is CAGGWGLAGIRDEQYF.

The J gene is TRBJ2-3, the V gene TRBV5-1; TRBD1 might be the D (6 bases). CDR1 SGHRS and CDR2 YFSETQ come from the germline V gene. V lost 0 bases to trimming and J lost 2 bases, with 16 bases between them. CDR3 length: 17 amino acids. The chain's CDR3 is CASSLAMGAGATDTQYF. CDR3 DNA: TGCGCCAGCAGCTTGGCCATGGGGGCAGGGGCCACAGATACGCAGTATTTT.

The rearrangement joins TRBV9 to TRBJ2-3; 15 bases are a match to TRBD2. Germline values: CDR1 SGDLS, CDR2 YYNGEE. V lost 6 bases and J lost 6; bases outside the gene matches: 8. This CDR3 comprises 16 residues. CDR3: CASTIGLAGGRDTQYF. Written as DNA, the CDR3 is TGTGCCAGCACCATCGGACTAGCGGGGGGGCGTGATACGCAGTATTTT. The full variable domain, rest sourced from reference TRBV9 and TRBJ2-3, is DSGVTQTPKHLITATGQRVTLRCSPRSGDLSVYWYQQSLDQGLQFLIQYYNGEERAKGNILERFSAQQFPDLHSELNLSSLELGDSALYFCASTIGLAGGRDTQYFGPGTRLTVL.

This chain uses TRBV5-6 with TRBJ1-2, with a weak D call TRBD1 (5 bases). Germline loops: CDR1 SGHDT, CDR2 YYEEEE. Trimming cost V 3 bases and J 3 bases, with 6 bases left between them. This CDR3 is 12 amino acids long. The CDR3 DNA reads TGTGCCAGCAGCTGGGGGGACTATGGCTACACCTTC. The encoded protein is CASSWGDYGYTF.

The chain has TRBV6-6 and TRBJ2-7; weak D call: TRBD1 (5 bases). CDR3 length: 16 amino acids. Germline assignment: CDR1 MNHNY and CDR2 SVGAGI (reference sequence). Trimming took off 0 bases at V and 1 base at J, with 13 bases between the two ends. The CDR3: CASSYSGRSVSYEQYF. CDR3 nucleotide sequence: TGTGCCAGCAGTTACTCGGGGCGGTCCGTTTCCTACGAGCAGTACTTC.